The rows below give T cell receptor beta chains drawn from one sample of a study of blood T cell repertoires in COVID-19. TCRdb keeps only in-frame clones here, not all; method: immunoSEQ multiplex PCR. The sample yields a few hundred thousand clones, approximately 80% seen once. Sequenced input: peripheral blood. Every receptor here comes from a woman aged 80 or over with COVID-19, enrolled during active disease. The CDR3 runs from the conserved cysteine through the conserved F or W. D genes are given only for firm matches. Size is omitted from some rows. Given values are once, few, many or a class for expanded clones.

v_gene	d_gene	j_gene	abundance	CDR3nt	CDR3aa
TRBV12-3/TRBV12-4	NA	TRBJ1-2	NA	TGTGCCAGCCGTATCAGGGGAATGGACGGCTACACCTTC	CASRIRGMDGYTF
TRBV3-1/TRBV3-2	TRBD1	TRBJ1-2	NA	TGTGCCAGCAGCCCAATCGGGACAGGAGCCTATGGCTACACCTTC	CASSPIGTGAYGYTF
TRBV6-5	TRBD1	TRBJ1-1	NA	TGTGCCACTTACAGGGGGGCATTGAACACTGAAGCTTTCTTT	CATYRGALNTEAFF
TRBV11-2	TRBD1	TRBJ1-1	NA	TGTGCCAGCGGTCTGCAGGGGGGGAACACTGAAGCTTTCTTT	CASGLQGGNTEAFF
TRBV7-6	TRBD1	TRBJ1-5	NA	TGTGCCAGCAGCGCACGACAGGGAGAAAGGGATCAGCCCCAGCATTTT	CASSARQGERDQPQHF
TRBV19	NA	TRBJ2-1	NA	TGTGCCAGTAGAACGGCCAGTTCCCTGAGGGATGAGCAGTTCTTC	CASRTASSLRDEQFF
TRBV7-2	NA	TRBJ2-5	NA	TGTGCCAGCAGCTTAAACCAGGCTAACATGTACCAAGAGACCCAGTACTTC	CASSLNQANMYQETQYF
TRBV7-8	NA	TRBJ1-5	NA	TGTGCCAGCAGCTCCGGGACACGGCCGGGTCAGCCCCAGCATTTT	CASSSGTRPGQPQHF
TRBV30	NA	TRBJ1-3	NA	TGTGCCTCCACCCTCGGCTCTGGAAACACCATATATTTT	CASTLGSGNTIYF
TRBV3-1/TRBV3-2	NA	TRBJ1-6	once	TGTGCCAGCAGCCAACCGGGAGGTTATAATTCACCCCTCCACTTT	CASSQPGGYNSPLHF
TRBV24-1	TRBD2	TRBJ2-1	NA	TGTGCCACCAGTGATTTGACTAGCGGGGATGCCAGTGAGCAGTTCTTC	CATSDLTSGDASEQFF
TRBV7-3	NA	TRBJ2-5	few	TGTGCCAGCAGCTTCCCCGGGGGGACCCAGTACTTC	CASSFPGGTQYF
TRBV2	NA	TRBJ1-1	NA	TGTGCCAGCAGTGTTACAGTCAACACTGAAGCTTTCTTT	CASSVTVNTEAFF
TRBV20-1	NA	TRBJ2-2	NA	TGCAGTGCTAGTGGTTACCGGGGCGGGGAGCTGTTTTTT	CSASGYRGGELFF